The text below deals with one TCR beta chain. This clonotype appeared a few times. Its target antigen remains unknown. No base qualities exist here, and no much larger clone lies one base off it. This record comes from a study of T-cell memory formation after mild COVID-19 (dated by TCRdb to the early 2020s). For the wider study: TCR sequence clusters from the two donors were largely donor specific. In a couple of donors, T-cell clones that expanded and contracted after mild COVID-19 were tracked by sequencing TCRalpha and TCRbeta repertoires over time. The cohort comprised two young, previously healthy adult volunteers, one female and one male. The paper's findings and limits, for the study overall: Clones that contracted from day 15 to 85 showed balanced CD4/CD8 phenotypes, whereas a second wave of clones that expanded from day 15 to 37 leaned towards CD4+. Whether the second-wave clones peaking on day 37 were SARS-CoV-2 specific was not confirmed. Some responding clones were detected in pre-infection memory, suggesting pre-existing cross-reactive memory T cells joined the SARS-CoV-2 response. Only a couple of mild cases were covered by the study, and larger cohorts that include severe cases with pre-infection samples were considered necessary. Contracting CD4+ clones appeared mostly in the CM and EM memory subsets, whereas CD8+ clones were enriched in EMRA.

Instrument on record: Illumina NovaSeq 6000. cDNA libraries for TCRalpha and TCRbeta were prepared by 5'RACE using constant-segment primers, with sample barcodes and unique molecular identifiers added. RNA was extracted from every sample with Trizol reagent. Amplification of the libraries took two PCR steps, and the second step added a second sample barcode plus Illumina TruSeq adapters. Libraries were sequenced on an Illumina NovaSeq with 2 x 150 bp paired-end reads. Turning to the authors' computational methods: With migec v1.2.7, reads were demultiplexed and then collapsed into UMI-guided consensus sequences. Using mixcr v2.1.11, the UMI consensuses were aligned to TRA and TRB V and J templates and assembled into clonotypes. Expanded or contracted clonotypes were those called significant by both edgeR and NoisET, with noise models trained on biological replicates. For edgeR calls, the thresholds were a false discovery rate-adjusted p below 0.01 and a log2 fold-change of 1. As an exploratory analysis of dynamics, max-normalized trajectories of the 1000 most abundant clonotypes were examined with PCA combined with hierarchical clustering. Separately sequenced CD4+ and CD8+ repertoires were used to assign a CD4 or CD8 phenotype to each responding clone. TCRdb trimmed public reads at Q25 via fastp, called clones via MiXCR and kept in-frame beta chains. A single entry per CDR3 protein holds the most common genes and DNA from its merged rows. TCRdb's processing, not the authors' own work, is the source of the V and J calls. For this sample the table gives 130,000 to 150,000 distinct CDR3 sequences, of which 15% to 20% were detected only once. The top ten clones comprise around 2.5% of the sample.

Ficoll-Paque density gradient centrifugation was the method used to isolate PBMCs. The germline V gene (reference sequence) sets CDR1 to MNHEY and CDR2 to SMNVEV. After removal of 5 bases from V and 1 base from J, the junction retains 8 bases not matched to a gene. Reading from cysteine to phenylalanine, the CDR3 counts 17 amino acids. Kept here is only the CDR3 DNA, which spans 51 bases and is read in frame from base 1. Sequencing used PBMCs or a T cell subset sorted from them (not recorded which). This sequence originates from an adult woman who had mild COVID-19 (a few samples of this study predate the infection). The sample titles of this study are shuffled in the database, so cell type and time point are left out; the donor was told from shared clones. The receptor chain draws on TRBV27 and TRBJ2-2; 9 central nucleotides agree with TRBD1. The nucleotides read TGTGCCAGCAGTCCCCTGGGACAGGGATGGAACACCGGGGAGCTGTTTTTT. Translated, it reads CASSPLGQGWNTGELFF.